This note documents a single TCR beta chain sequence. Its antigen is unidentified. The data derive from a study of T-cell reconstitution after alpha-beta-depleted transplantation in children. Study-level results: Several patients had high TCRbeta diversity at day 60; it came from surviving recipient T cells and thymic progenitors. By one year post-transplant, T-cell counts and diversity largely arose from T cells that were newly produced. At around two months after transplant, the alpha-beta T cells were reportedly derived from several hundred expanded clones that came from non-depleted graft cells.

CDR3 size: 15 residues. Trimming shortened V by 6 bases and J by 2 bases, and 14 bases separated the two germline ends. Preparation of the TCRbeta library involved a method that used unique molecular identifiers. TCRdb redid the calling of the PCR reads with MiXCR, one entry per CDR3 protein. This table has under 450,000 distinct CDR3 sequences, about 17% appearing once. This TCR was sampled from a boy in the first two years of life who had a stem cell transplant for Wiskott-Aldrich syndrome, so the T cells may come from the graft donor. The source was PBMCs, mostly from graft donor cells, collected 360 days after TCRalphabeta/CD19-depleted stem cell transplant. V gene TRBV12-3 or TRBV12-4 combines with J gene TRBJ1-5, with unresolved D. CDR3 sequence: CASSSRLGGNQPQHF. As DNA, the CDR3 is TGTGCCAGCAGCTCAAGATTGGGAGGCAATCAGCCCCAGCATTTT.